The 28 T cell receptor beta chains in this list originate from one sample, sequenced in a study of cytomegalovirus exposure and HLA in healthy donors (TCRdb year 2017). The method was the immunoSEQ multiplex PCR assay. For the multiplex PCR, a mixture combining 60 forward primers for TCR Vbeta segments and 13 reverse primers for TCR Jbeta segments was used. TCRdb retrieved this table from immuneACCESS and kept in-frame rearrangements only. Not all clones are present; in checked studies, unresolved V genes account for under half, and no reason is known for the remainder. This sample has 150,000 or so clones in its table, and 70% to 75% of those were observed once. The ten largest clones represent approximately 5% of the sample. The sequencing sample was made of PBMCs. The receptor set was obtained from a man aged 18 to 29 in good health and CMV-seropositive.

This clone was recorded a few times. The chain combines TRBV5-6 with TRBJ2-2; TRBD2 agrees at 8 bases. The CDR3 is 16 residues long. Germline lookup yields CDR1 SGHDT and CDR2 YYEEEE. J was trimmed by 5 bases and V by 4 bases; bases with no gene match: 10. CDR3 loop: CASSLQSGSGTGELFF. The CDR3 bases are TGTGCCAGCAGCCTACAAAGCGGGAGCGGTACCGGGGAGCTGTTTTTT.

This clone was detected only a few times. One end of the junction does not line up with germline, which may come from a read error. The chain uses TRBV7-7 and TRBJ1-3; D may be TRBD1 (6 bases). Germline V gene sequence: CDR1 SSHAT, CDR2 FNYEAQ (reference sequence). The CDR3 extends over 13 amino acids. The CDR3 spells CASSQGTGNTIYF. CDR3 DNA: TGTGCTAGCAGCCAGGGGACAGGAAACACCATATATTTT.

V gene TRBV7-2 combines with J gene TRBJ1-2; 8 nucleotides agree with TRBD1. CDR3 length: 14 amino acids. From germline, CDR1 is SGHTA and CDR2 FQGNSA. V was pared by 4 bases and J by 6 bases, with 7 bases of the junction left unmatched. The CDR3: CASSSRQGRDGYTF. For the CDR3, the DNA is TGTGCCAGCAGCTCGAGACAGGGGCGAGATGGCTACACCTTC.

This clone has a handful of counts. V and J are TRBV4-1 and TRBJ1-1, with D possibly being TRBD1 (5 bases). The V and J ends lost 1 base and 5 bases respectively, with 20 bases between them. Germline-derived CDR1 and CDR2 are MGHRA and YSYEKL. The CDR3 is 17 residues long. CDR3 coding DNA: TGCGCCAGCAGCCAAGGGAACCACCAGGACAAGGGGACTGAAGCTTTCTTT. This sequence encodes CASSQGNHQDKGTEAFF.

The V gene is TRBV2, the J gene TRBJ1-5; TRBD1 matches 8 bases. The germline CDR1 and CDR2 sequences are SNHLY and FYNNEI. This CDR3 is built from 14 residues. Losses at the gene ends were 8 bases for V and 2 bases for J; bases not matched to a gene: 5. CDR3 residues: CASGQGGGNQPQHF. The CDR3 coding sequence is TGTGCCAGCGGACAGGGTGGGGGCAATCAGCCCCAGCATTTT.

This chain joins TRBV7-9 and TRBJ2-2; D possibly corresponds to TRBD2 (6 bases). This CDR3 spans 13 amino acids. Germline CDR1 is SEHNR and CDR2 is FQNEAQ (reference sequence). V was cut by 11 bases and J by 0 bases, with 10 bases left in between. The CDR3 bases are TGTGCCGGCGGGACTCCGAACACCGGGGAGCTGTTTTTT. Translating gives CAGGTPNTGELFF. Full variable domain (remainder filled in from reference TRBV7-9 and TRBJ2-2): DTGVSQNPRHKITKRGQNVTFRCDPISEHNRLYWYRQTLGQGPEFLTYFQNEAQLEKSRLLSDRFSAERPKGSFSTLEIQRTEQGDSAMYLCAGGTPNTGELFFGEGSRLTVL.

The DNA for the CDR3 is TGTGCCAGCAGCTCCCGACAGGGTACTGAAGCTTTCTTT. The encoded protein is CASSSRQGTEAFF. The chain has TRBV7-2 and TRBJ1-1; 7 bases align to TRBD1. The germline V gene encodes CDR1 SGHTA and CDR2 FQGNSA. This CDR3 is built from 13 residues. J was trimmed by 5 bases and V by 4 bases; bases with no gene match: 4.

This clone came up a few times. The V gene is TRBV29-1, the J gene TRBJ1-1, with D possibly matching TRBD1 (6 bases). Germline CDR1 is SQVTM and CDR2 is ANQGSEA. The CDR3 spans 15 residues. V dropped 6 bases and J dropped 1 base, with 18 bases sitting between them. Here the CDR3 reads CSVSQQGRGNTEAFF. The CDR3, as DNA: TGCAGCGTCTCACAACAGGGCCGGGGGAACACTGAAGCTTTCTTT. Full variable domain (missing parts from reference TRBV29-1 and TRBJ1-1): SAVISQKPSRDICQRGTSLTIQCQVDSQVTMMFWYRQQPGQSLTLIATANQGSEATYESGFVIDKFPISRPNLTFSTLTVSNMSPEDSSIYLCSVSQQGRGNTEAFFGQGTRLTVV.

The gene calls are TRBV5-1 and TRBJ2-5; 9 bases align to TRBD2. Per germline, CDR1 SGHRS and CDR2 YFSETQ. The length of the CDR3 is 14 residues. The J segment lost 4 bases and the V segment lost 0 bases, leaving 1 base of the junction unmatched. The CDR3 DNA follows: TGCGCCAGCAGCTTGGGTAGCGGGAGAGAGACCCAGTACTTC. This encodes CASSLGSGRETQYF.

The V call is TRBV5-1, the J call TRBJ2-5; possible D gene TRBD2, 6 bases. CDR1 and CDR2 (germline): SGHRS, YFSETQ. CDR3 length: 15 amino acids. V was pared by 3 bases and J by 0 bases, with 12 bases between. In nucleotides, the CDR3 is TGCGCCAGCAGCTCCCTTCTAGCGAACCAAGAGACCCAGTACTTC. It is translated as CASSSLLANQETQYF.

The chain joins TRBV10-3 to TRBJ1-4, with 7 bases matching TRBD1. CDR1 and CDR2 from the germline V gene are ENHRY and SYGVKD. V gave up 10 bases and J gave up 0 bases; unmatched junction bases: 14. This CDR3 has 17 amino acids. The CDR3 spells CATSGTVSAATNEKLFF. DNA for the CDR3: TGTGCCACCTCCGGGACAGTCTCTGCAGCAACTAATGAAAAACTGTTTTTT.

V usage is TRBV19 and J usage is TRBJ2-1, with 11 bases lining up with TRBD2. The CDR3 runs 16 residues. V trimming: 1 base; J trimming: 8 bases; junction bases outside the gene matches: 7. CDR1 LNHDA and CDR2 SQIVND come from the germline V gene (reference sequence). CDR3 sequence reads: CASSIAAQLAGDEQFF. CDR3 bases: TGTGCCAGTAGTATAGCCGCCCAACTAGCGGGAGATGAGCAGTTCTTC.

As DNA, the CDR3 is TGTGCCAGCAGGAGAGGTAGCGGGAGGGGAAATGAGCAGTTCTTC. This codes for CASRRGSGRGNEQFF. This chain joins TRBV6-1 and TRBJ2-1; 11 nucleotides match TRBD2. Germline V gene sequence: CDR1 MNHNS, CDR2 SASEGT. This CDR3 is 15 amino acids long. V shed 6 bases, J shed 7 bases, and the junction held 8 bases outside the gene matches.

The CDR3 protein is CASRPGLAGASYEQYV. DNA of the CDR3: TGTGCCAGCAGACCAGGTCTAGCGGGAGCTTCGTACGAGCAGTACGTC. The J gene is TRBJ2-7, the V gene TRBV27, with 10 bases matching TRBD2. Unmatched junction bases numbered 12, after V lost 6 bases and J lost 4 bases. The CDR3 spans 16 residues. Germline-derived CDR1 and CDR2 are MNHEY and SMNVEV (reference sequence).

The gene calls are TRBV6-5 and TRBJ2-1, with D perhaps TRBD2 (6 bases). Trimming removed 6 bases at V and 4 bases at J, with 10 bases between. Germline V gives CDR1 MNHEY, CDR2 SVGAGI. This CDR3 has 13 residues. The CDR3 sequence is CASSLAEYNEQFF. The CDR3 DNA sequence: TGTGCCAGCAGCTTAGCGGAGTACAATGAGCAGTTCTTC.

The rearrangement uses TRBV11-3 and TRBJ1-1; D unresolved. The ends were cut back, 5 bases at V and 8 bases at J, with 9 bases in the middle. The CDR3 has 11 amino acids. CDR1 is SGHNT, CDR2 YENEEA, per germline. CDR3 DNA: TGTGCCAGCAGCGCCGGGTCAGAAGCTTTCTTT. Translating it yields CASSAGSEAFF.

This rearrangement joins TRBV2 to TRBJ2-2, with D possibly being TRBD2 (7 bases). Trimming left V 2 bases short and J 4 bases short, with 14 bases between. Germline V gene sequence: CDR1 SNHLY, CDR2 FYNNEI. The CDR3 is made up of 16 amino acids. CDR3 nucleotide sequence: TGTGCCAGCAGTGAAAGGGGGGGGGAGAGCACCGGGGAGCTGTTTTTT. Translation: CASSERGGESTGELFF.

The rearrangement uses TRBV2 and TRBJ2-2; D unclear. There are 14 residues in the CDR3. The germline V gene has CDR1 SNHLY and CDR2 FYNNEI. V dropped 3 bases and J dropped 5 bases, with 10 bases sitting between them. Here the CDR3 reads CASSDRVATGELFF. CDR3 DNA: TGTGCCAGCAGTGATCGGGTTGCAACCGGGGAGCTGTTTTTT.

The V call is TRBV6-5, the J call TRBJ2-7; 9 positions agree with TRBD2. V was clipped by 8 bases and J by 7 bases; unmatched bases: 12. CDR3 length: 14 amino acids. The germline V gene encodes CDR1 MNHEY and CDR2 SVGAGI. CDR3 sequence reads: CASAQRAGGWEQYV. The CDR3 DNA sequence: TGTGCCAGCGCCCAAAGGGCGGGAGGGTGGGAGCAGTACGTC.

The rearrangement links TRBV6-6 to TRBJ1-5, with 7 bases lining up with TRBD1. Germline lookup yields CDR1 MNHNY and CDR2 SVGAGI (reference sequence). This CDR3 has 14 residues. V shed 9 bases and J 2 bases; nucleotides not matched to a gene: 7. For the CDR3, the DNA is TGTGCCAGTACAGGGGTTCGGGGCAATCAGCCCCAGCATTTT. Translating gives CASTGVRGNQPQHF.

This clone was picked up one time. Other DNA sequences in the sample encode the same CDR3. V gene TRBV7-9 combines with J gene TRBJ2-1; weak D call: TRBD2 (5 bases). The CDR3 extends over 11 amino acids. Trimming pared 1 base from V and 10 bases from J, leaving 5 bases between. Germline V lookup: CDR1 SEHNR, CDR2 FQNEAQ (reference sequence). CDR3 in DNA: TGTGCCAGCAGCTTAGGGAGGGAGCAGTTCTTC. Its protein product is CASSLGREQFF.

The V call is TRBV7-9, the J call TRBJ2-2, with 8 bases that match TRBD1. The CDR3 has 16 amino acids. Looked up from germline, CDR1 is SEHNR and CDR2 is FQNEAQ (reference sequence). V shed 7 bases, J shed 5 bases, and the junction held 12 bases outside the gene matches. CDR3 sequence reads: CASNLLQGARTGELFF. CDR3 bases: TGTGCCAGCAACCTACTCCAGGGGGCAAGGACCGGGGAGCTGTTTTTT.

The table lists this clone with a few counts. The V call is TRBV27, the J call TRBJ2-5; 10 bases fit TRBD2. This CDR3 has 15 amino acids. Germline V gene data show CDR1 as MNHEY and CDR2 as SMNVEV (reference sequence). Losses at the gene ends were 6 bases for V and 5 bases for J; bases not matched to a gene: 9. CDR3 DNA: TGTGCCAGCAGCCCACTAGCGGGGTTAGGGGAGACCCAGTACTTC. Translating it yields CASSPLAGLGETQYF.

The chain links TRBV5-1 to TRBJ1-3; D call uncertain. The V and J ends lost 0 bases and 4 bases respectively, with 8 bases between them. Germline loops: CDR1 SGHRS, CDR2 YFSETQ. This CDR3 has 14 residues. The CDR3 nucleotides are TGCGCCAGCAGCTTGGCCGGGATCGGAAACACCATATATTTT. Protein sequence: CASSLAGIGNTIYF.

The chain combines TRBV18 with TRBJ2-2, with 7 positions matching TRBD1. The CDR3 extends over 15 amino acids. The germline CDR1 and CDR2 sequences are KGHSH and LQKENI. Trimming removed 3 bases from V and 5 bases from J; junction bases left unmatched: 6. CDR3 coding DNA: TGTGCCAGCTCACCTACCACAGGGGTAACCGGGGAGCTGTTTTTT. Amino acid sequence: CASSPTTGVTGELFF.

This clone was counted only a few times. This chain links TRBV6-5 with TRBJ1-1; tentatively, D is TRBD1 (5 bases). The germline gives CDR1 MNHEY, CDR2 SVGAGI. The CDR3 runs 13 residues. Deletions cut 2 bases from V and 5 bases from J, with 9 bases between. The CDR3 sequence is CASSYTGGTEAFF. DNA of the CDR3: TGTGCCAGCAGTTACACGGGGGGGACTGAAGCTTTCTTT.

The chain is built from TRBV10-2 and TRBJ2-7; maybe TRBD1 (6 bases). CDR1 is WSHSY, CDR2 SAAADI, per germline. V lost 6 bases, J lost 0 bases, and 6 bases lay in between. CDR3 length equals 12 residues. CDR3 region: CASRDSSYEQYV. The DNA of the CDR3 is TGCGCCAGCAGGGACAGCTCCTACGAGCAGTACGTC.

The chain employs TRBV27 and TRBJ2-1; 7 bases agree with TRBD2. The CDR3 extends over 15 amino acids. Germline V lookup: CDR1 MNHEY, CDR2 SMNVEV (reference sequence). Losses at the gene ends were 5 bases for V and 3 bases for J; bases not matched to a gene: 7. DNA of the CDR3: TGTGCCAGCAGTGTTCGAAGCGGGATCTACAATGAGCAGTTCTTC. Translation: CASSVRSGIYNEQFF.